This T cell receptor beta chain came from a study of blood T cell repertoires in COVID-19. Study context: Samples came from the United States, Italy and Spain, spanning acute and convalescent COVID-19.

The CDR3 is made up of 17 amino acids. From germline, CDR1 is LNHDA and CDR2 SQIVND (reference sequence). Germline trimming cut 10 bases from V and 0 bases from J; bases unmatched to any gene: 15. Method: immunoSEQ multiplex PCR; TCRdb's copy keeps in-frame clones and lacks some. The table lists around 200,000 clones, under 85% of them singletons, with around 9.8% in the top ten. Sequenced input: peripheral blood. The V and J genes are TRBV19 and TRBJ2-3; 8 bases fit TRBD2. The source is a woman older than 75 with acute or convalescent COVID-19. The CDR3 sequence: CATSGRRTSTSTDTQYF. The CDR3 DNA reads as TGTGCCACAAGCGGGAGACGCACGTCCACGAGCACAGATACGCAGTATTTT.